These 6 T cell receptor beta chains were all obtained from the same sample, sequenced in a study of vaccination effects on CD4 cells after COVID-19 (dated by TCRdb to between 2020 and 2023). Antigen specificity for these receptors is unknown. Library preparation employed the immunoSEQ multiplex PCR assay. This is the immuneACCESS table as TCRdb keeps it, with only in-frame sequences that have V and J called. A part of the clones is gone; compared with another copy, unresolved V genes explain less than half, and the rest is unexplained. Within this sample are tens of thousands of clones, with 82% of them counted one time only. Just under 3% of the sample is held by the ten biggest clonotypes. After around eleven days of culture, CD4+ T cells were isolated with the EasySep CD4+ T cell isolation kit. The sequenced sample was CD4+ T cells from PBMCs cultured without peptide, obtained before COVID-19 vaccination. The receptor source for this set is a human donor who received a COVID-19 vaccine.

This chain joins TRBV25-1 and TRBJ1-4; 8 bases map to TRBD1. J gave up 8 bases and V 0 bases, and 5 bases lay outside the gene matches. This CDR3 has 15 residues. CDR1 is MGHDK, CDR2 SYGVNS, per germline. CDR3 coding DNA: TGTGCCAGCAGTGAATATAGGACAGGGAAGGAAAAACTGTTTTTT. Translating it yields CASSEYRTGKEKLFF.

This chain connects TRBV19 to TRBJ1-5, with 10 bases that match TRBD1. Germline V gene data show CDR1 as LNHDA and CDR2 as SQIVND (reference sequence). This CDR3 region has 15 residues. The junction had 7 bases not matched to a gene; V was cut back by 5 bases and J by 6 bases. The CDR3 coding sequence is TGTGCCAGTAGTTTCGGGACAGGGGATTTTCAGCCCCAGCATTTT. It codes for CASSFGTGDFQPQHF.

The chain links TRBV4-1 to TRBJ1-5, with a tentative D call TRBD1 (6 bases). In germline, CDR1 is MGHRA, CDR2 YSYEKL. CDR3 size: 17 residues. V dropped 0 bases and J dropped 4 bases, with 16 bases sitting between them. The CDR3 nucleotides are TGCGCCAGCAGCCAAGATATCCGACAGGTCCGAAATCAGCCCCAGCATTTT. Protein product: CASSQDIRQVRNQPQHF.

V is TRBV30 and J is TRBJ1-1; maybe TRBD1 (5 bases). V was shortened by 3 bases and J by 0 bases, with 14 bases between the two germline ends. The germline V gene has CDR1 GTSNPN and CDR2 SVGIG (reference sequence). The CDR3 runs 15 residues. The CDR3 DNA reads as TGTGCCTGGAGCGGCAGGGCCTTCATGAACACTGAAGCTTTCTTT. The encoded protein is CAWSGRAFMNTEAFF.

The chain links TRBV9 to TRBJ1-3; D gene uncertain. The germline V gene has CDR1 SGDLS and CDR2 YYNGEE. V lost 3 bases and J 6 bases, leaving 13 bases between the germline ends. The CDR3 consists of 14 residues. CDR3 amino acids: CASSAAGILNTIYF. The CDR3 DNA reads TGTGCCAGCAGCGCCGCGGGGATCTTAAACACCATATATTTT.

The chain combines TRBV19 with TRBJ1-5; D ambiguous. The germline V gene encodes CDR1 LNHDA and CDR2 SQIVND (reference sequence). Trimming stripped 3 bases from V and 5 bases from J, with 14 bases between. There are 15 residues in the CDR3. The CDR3 region is CASSIGRNTYQPQHF. The CDR3 region has the DNA TGTGCCAGTAGTATCGGACGAAACACATATCAGCCCCAGCATTTT.